The T cell receptor (beta chain) under discussion was sequenced for a study of T cells in localized non-small cell lung cancer. Study-wide results and caveats: Adjacent lung exhibited a median of about 50 among the 100 most abundant tumor clones. There was higher T cell clonality in uninvolved adjacent lung than in tumor, and it was highest there.

In this sample, this clone turned up a few times. What it binds is not known. CDR3 length equals 15 residues. The germline gives CDR1 SNHLY, CDR2 FYNNEI. The J segment lost 7 bases and the V segment lost 0 bases, leaving 1 base of the junction unmatched. Method: immunoSEQ multiplex PCR; TCRdb's copy keeps in-frame clones and lacks some. The sample consists of 35,000 or so clones, around 90% of them appearing once. The receptor was isolated from a woman aged 40-69 years with stage I lung adenocarcinoma. The chain has TRBV2 and TRBJ1-6, with 9 bases matching TRBD1. The sequencing here drew on peripheral blood, taken before any cancer treatment. In nucleotides, the CDR3 is TGTGCCAGCAGTGAAGCGGGACAGGGAAATTCACCCCTCCACTTT. Its translation is CASSEAGQGNSPLHF. Based on the CDR3 plus reference TRBV2 and TRBJ1-6, the full variable domain is EPEVTQTPSHQVTQMGQEVILRCVPISNHLYFYWYRQILGQKVEFLVSFYNNEISEKSEIFDDQFSVERPDGSNFTLKIRSTKLEDSAMYFCASSEAGQGNSPLHFGNGTRLTVT.